This T cell receptor (beta chain) was profiled in a study of monozygotic twins with inflammatory bowel disease. TCRdb reprocessed the 5' RACE reads and reports one entry per CDR3 protein, with no DNA. The sample features about 380,000 distinct CDR3 sequences, with approximately 2.4% in its top ten. Germline V gene data show CDR1 as LGHNA and CDR2 as YSLEER. This CDR3 contains 20 residues. This chain connects TRBV4-3 to TRBJ1-1; TCRdb's assignment of TRBD1 cannot be checked, as there is no DNA. The receptor's source is a human donor with ulcerative colitis or Crohn's disease, or a healthy co-twin of an affected twin (not recorded which). What was sequenced was blood. The CDR3 here is CASSQAELSWDSRMNTEAFF.